The 21 T cell receptor beta chains reported below all come from one sample, sequenced in a study of blood T cell repertoires in COVID-19. TCRdb keeps only in-frame clones here, not all; method: immunoSEQ multiplex PCR. The data hold some 140,000 clones, with 88% observed a single time. Sequenced material: peripheral blood. The receptors stem from a man in his 70s with active COVID-19.

The chain combines TRBV5-1 with TRBJ1-3; TRBD1 might be the D (5 bases). Trimming left V 4 bases short and J 0 bases short, with 11 bases between. The CDR3 is 15 amino acids. The V gene's germline CDR1 is SGHRS and CDR2 YFSETQ. CDR3 sequence: CASSGDSSSGNTIYF. CDR3 sequence (DNA): TGCGCCAGCAGCGGAGACAGTAGCTCTGGAAACACCATATATTTT.

The sample holds one count of this clone. V and J are TRBV5-4 and TRBJ2-5; 8 bases are a match to TRBD2. CDR1 SGHNT and CDR2 YYREEE come from the germline V gene (reference sequence). The V and J ends lost 0 bases and 4 bases, in that order; junction bases with no gene match: 2. CDR3 length: 14 residues. CDR3 coding DNA: TGTGCCAGCAGCTTGGGGCTAGCGGGAGAGACCCAGTACTTC. It specifies CASSLGLAGETQYF.

The J gene is TRBJ2-1, the V gene TRBV29-1; 12 bases agree with TRBD2. V dropped 0 bases and J dropped 6; count of bases not matched to a gene: 18. CDR3 size: 20 residues. Germline CDR1 reads SQVTM; CDR2 reads ANQGSEA. CDR3 nucleotides: TGCAGCGTTGAAGATCCCCGGGGAAAAGGGCTAGCGGGAGGGATCAATGAGCAGTTCTTC. Translating gives CSVEDPRGKGLAGGINEQFF.

This clone was counted a single time. This chain joins TRBV5-1 and TRBJ2-1, with 12 nucleotides matching TRBD2. J lost 4 bases, V lost 5 bases, and 4 bases had no gene match. Germline V CDR1 and CDR2: SGHRS, YFSETQ. This CDR3 spans 15 amino acids. This CDR3 reads CASSLGLAGYNEQFF. CDR3 sequence (DNA): TGCGCCAGCAGTCTGGGACTAGCGGGTTACAATGAGCAGTTCTTC.

As for this clone: This specimen includes other DNA sequences encoding the same CDR3. The J gene is TRBJ2-7, the V gene TRBV7-2, with 12 bases matching TRBD1. The CDR3 contains 17 residues. Looked up from germline, CDR1 is SGHTA and CDR2 is FQGNSA. J gave up 6 bases and V 3 bases, and 12 bases lay outside the gene matches. The CDR3 is CASSLVGTGGAGGEQYF. The CDR3 DNA follows: TGTGCCAGCAGCTTGGTGGGGACAGGGGGCGCCGGGGGCGAGCAGTACTTC.

The V gene is TRBV3-1 (or the pseudogene TRBV3-2), the J gene TRBJ2-7, with 9 nucleotides matching TRBD1. The ends lost 4 bases at V and 2 bases at J; junction bases unmatched: 3. CDR1 and CDR2 (germline): LGHDT, YNNKEL (reference sequence). The CDR3 loop spans 14 amino acids. The CDR3 loop reads CASSLDRGPYEQYF. The CDR3 DNA follows: TGTGCCAGCAGCCTGGACAGGGGCCCCTACGAGCAGTACTTC.

CDR3 residues: CASSRQGGNPQHF. The CDR3 nucleotides are TGTGCCAGCAGTAGACAGGGGGGTAATCCCCAGCATTTT. V gene TRBV7-9 combines with J gene TRBJ1-5; 9 nucleotides line up with TRBD1. Germline V gene sequence: CDR1 SEHNR, CDR2 FQNEAQ (reference sequence). This CDR3 has 13 residues. Unmatched junction bases numbered 7, after V lost 6 bases and J lost 10 bases.

This chain joins TRBV30 and TRBJ2-7; possibly TRBD1 for D (6 bases). The CDR3 has 14 amino acids. Germline CDR1 GTSNPN, CDR2 SVGIG (reference sequence). V gave up 3 bases and J gave up 4 bases, with 16 bases separating them. CDR3 sequence (DNA): TGTGCCTGGAGCAAGGGGGATCGGGTTTACGAGCAGTACTTC. Amino acids: CAWSKGDRVYEQYF.

V is TRBV30 and J is TRBJ1-2, with D possibly being TRBD1 (6 bases). The CDR3 runs to 14 residues. V was pared by 2 bases and J by 6 bases, with 16 bases between. CDR1 GTSNPN and CDR2 SVGIG come from the germline V gene (reference sequence). The CDR3 coding sequence is TGTGCCTGGAGTAGGCGAGGGGGAGGGAATGGCTACACCTTC. Translation gives CAWSRRGGGNGYTF.

The gene calls are TRBV28 and TRBJ2-5; TRBD2 matches at 8 bases. Unmatched junction bases numbered 5, after V lost 3 bases and J lost 5 bases. The V gene's germline CDR1 is MDHEN and CDR2 SYDVKM. The length of the CDR3 is 14 residues. The CDR3 here is CASSFAGGRETQYF. CDR3 DNA sequence: TGTGCCAGCAGTTTTGCGGGAGGACGGGAGACCCAGTACTTC.

This chain links TRBV4-2 with TRBJ1-5; 10 bases fit TRBD1. The CDR3 totals 17 residues. The ends lost 4 bases at V and 2 bases at J; junction bases unmatched: 8. Germline V gene lookup returns CDR1 LGHNA and CDR2 YNFKEQ. The CDR3 DNA sequence: TGTGCCAGCAGCCGCACCGAAGGGACAGGGGGCAATCAGCCCCAGCATTTT. This codes for CASSRTEGTGGNQPQHF.

The CDR3 DNA is TGTGCCAGCAGCCACGAGGTGCCCCACGAGCAGTACTTC. Protein sequence: CASSHEVPHEQYF. This chain joins TRBV7-9 and TRBJ2-7; D gene unclear. The CDR3 totals 13 residues. Trimming cost V 5 bases and J 5 bases, with 13 bases left between them. The germline CDR1 and CDR2 sequences are SEHNR and FQNEAQ (reference sequence).

This clone was recorded only once. The chain links TRBV7-2 to TRBJ1-1, with 9 positions matching TRBD1. CDR3 length: 15 residues. V lost 1 base and J lost 5; bases outside the gene matches: 5. Per the germline V gene, CDR1 is SGHTA and CDR2 is FQGNSA. The CDR3 reads CASSLDYGTGTEAFF. The CDR3 coding sequence is TGTGCCAGCAGCTTAGACTACGGGACAGGGACTGAAGCTTTCTTT.

The chain uses TRBV28 and TRBJ1-5; D is unresolved. The CDR3 loop spans 15 amino acids. Germline loops: CDR1 MDHEN, CDR2 SYDVKM. V was cut by 2 bases and J by 1 base, with 9 bases left in between. Here the CDR3 DNA reads TGTGCCAGCAGTTTAGGTTCCCAGAGCAATCAGCCCCAGCATTTT. Translating it yields CASSLGSQSNQPQHF. Combining the CDR3 with reference TRBV28 and TRBJ1-5 gives the whole variable domain DVKVTQSSRYLVKRTGEKVFLECVQDMDHENMFWYRQDPGLGLRLIYFSYDVKMKEKGDIPEGYSVSREKKERFSLILESASTNQTSMYLCASSLGSQSNQPQHFGDGTRLSIL.

The chain links TRBV28 to TRBJ2-1, with 7 bases aligning to TRBD2. With 6 bases clipped from V and 1 base from J, the junction kept 9 bases outside the gene matches. Germline V gives CDR1 MDHEN, CDR2 SYDVKM. The CDR3 extends over 16 amino acids. For the CDR3, the DNA is TGTGCCAGCAGCTGGGGCGGGAGTGTTTCCTACAATGAGCAGTTCTTC. Protein sequence: CASSWGGSVSYNEQFF.

This rearrangement joins TRBV28 to TRBJ2-7; perhaps TRBD1 as D (6 bases). V was shortened by 2 bases and J by 7 bases, with 9 bases between the two germline ends. The CDR3 loop spans 12 amino acids. Germline values: CDR1 MDHEN, CDR2 SYDVKM. The CDR3 loop reads CASSLTGSEQYF. The CDR3 region has the DNA TGTGCCAGCAGTTTAACAGGGTCAGAGCAGTACTTC.

This chain links TRBV19 with TRBJ2-1; a possible D gene is TRBD1 (5 bases). Germline V lookup: CDR1 LNHDA, CDR2 SQIVND (reference sequence). Trimming took 7 bases from V and 0 from J, leaving 7 bases between them. The CDR3 contains 13 residues. CDR3 sequence reads: CASTRDSYNEQFF. For the CDR3, the DNA is TGTGCCAGTACCAGGGACTCCTACAATGAGCAGTTCTTC.

The chain combines TRBV15 with TRBJ1-5; 9 bases line up with TRBD1. This CDR3 has 16 amino acids. After removal of 0 bases from V and 4 bases from J, the junction contained 4 bases not matched to a gene. Looked up from germline, CDR1 is LNHNV and CDR2 is YYDKDF (reference sequence). The CDR3 nucleotides read TGTGCCACCAGCAGAGAAAGGGACAGGGCGAATCAGCCCCAGCATTTT. As protein: CATSRERDRANQPQHF.

The chain uses TRBV28 and TRBJ1-5, with a weak D call TRBD1 (6 bases). V lost 8 bases and J 6 bases, leaving 20 bases between the germline ends. CDR1 and CDR2 from the germline V gene are MDHEN and SYDVKM. The CDR3 is 15 amino acids. The DNA for the CDR3 is TGTGCCAGCTTACCAGGGGCGAGGGGCGGTCAGCCCCAGCATTTT. Amino acids: CASLPGARGGQPQHF.

This clone was seen just once. J is TRBJ1-4 and V is TRBV14; tentatively, D is TRBD1 (6 bases). The V end was cut by 8 bases, the J end by 7 bases, with 14 bases between. This CDR3 has 13 residues. Germline V gene sequence: CDR1 SGHDN, CDR2 FVKESK. The CDR3 sequence: CASGRQATEKLFF. CDR3 DNA: TGTGCCAGCGGAAGACAGGCCACTGAAAAACTGTTTTTT.

The chain carries TRBV4-1 and TRBJ2-7, with no clear D. The CDR3 covers 13 residues. Germline V CDR1 and CDR2: MGHRA, YSYEKL. V was cut by 1 base and J by 5 bases, with 9 bases left in between. CDR3: CASSQVGEDEQYF. The CDR3 coding sequence is TGCGCCAGCAGCCAAGTCGGTGAGGACGAGCAGTACTTC.